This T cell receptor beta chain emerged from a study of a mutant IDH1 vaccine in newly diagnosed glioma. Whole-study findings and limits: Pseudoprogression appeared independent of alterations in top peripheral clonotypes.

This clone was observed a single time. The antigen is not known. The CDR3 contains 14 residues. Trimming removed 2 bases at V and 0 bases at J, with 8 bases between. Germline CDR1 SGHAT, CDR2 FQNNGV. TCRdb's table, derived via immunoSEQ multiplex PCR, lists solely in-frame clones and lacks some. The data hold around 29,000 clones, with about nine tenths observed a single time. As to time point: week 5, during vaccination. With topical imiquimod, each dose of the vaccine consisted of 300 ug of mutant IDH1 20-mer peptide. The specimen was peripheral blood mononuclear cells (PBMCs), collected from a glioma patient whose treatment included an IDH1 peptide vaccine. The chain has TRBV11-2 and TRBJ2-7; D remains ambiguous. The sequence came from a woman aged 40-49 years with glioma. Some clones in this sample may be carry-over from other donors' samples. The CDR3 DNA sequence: TGTGCCAGCAGCTTATTGGGCAGCTCCTACGAGCAGTACTTC. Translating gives CASSLLGSSYEQYF. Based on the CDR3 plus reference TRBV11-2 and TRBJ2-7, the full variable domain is EAGVAQSPRYKIIEKRQSVAFWCNPISGHATLYWYQQILGQGPKLLIQFQNNGVVDDSQLPKDRFSAERLKGVDSTLKIQPAKLEDSAVYLCASSLLGSSYEQYFGPGTRLTVT.